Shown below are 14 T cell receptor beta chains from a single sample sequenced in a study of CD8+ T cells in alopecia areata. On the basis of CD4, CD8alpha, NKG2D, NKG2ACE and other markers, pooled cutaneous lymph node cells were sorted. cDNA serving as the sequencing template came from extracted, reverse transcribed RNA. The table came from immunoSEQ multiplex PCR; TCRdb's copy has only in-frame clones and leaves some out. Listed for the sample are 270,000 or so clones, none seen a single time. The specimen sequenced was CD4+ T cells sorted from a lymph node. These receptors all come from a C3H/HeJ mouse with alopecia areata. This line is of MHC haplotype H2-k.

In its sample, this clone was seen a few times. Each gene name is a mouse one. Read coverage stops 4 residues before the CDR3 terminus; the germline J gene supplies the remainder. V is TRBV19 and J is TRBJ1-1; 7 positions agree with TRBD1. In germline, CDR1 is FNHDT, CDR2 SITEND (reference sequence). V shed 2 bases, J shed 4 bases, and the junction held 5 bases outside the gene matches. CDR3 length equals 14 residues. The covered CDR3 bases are TGTGCCAGCAGTATGACAGGGAGGGGCACA. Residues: CASSMTGRGT. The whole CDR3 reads CASSMTGRGTEVFF.

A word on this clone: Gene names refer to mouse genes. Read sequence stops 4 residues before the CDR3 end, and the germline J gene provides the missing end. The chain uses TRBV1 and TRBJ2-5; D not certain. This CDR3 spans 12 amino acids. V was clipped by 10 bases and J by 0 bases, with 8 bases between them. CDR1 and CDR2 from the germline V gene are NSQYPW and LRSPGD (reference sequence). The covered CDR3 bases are TGCACCTCCGACAATAACCAAGAC. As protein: CTSDNNQD. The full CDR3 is CTSDNNQDTQYF.

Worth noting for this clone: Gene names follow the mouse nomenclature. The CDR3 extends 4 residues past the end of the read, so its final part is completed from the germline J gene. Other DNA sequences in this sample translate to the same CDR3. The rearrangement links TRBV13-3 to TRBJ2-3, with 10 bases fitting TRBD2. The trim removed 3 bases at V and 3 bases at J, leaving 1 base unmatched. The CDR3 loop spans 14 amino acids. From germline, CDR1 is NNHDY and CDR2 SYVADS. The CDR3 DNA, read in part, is TGTGCCAGCAGTGCCTGGGGGGGCGCAGAA. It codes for CASSAWGGAE. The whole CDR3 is CASSAWGGAETLYF.

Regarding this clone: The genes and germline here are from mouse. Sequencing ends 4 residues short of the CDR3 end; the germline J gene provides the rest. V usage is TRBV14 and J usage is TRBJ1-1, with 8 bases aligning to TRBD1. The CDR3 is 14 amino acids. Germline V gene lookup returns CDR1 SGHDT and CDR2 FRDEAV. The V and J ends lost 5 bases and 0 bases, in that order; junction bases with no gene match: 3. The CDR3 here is CASRTTGANTEVFF. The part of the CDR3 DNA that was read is TGTGCCAGCAGGACGACAGGGGCAAACACA.

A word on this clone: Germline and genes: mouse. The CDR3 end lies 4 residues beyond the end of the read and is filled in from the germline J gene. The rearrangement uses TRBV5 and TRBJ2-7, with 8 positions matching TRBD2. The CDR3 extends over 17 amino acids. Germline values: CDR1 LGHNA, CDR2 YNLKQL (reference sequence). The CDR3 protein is CASSQDLGLGARHEQYF. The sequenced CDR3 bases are TGTGCCAGCAGCCAAGATCTAGGACTGGGCGCCAGGCAT.

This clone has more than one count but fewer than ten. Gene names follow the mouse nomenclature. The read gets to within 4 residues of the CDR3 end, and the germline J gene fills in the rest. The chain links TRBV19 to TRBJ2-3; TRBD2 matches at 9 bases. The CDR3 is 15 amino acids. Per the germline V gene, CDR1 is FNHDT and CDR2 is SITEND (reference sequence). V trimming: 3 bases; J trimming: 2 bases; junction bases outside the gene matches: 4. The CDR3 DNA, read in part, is TGTGCCAGCAGTAAACGACTGGGGGCTGCAGAA. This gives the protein CASSKRLGAAE. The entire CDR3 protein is CASSKRLGAAETLYF.

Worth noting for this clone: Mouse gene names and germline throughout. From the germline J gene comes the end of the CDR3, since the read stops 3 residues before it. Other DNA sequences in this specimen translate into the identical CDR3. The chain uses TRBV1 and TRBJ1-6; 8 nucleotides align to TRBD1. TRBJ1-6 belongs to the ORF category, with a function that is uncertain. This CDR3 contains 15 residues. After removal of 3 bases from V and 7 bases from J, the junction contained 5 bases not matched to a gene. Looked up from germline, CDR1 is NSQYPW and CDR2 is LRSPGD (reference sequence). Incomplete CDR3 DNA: TGCACCTGCAGTGCCGGACAGGGACGGAATTCGCCC. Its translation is CTCSAGQGRNSP. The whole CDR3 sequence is CTCSAGQGRNSPLYF.

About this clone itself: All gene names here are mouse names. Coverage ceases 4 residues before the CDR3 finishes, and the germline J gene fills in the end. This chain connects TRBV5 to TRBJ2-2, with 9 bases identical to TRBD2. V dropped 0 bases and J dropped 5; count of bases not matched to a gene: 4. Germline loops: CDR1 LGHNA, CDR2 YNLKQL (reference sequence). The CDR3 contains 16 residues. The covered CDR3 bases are TGTGCCAGCAGCCAAGATCCCCTGGGGGGGACCGGG. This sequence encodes CASSQDPLGGTG. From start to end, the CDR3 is CASSQDPLGGTGQLYF.

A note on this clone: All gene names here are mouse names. The DNA read from the CDR3 is TGTGCCAGCAGCCCCCCAGGGGCAGGAAAT. Amino acid sequence: CASSPPGAGN. The full CDR3 protein reads CASSPPGAGNEQYF. The chain has TRBV5 and TRBJ2-7; tentative D call: TRBD1 (6 bases). The sequence runs out 4 residues before the end of the CDR3; the remainder is reconstructed from the germline J gene. CDR3 length: 14 amino acids. Germline V gene lookup returns CDR1 LGHNA and CDR2 YNLKQL (reference sequence).

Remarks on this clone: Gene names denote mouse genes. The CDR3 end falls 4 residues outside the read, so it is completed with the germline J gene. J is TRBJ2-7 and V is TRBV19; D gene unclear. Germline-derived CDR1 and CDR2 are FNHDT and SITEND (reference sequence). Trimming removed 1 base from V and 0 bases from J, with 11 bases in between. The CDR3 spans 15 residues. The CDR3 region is CASSIRQASSYEQYF. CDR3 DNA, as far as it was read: TGTGCCAGCAGTATAAGGCAGGCGAGCTCCTAT.

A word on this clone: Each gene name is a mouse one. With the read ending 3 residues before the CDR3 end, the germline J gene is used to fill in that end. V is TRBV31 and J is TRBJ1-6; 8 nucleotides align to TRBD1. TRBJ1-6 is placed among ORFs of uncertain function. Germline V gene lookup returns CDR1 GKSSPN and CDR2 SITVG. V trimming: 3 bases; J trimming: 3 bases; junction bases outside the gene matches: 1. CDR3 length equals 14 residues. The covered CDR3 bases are TGTGCCTGGAGGACAGGGGACTATAATTCGCCC. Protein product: CAWRTGDYNSP. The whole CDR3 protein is CAWRTGDYNSPLYF.

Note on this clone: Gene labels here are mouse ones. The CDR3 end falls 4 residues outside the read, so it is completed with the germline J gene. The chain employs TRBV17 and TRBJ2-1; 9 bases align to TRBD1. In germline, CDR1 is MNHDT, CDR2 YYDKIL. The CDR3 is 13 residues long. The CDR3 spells CASRWTGVAEQFF. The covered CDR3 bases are TGTGCTAGCAGGTGGACAGGGGTGGCT.

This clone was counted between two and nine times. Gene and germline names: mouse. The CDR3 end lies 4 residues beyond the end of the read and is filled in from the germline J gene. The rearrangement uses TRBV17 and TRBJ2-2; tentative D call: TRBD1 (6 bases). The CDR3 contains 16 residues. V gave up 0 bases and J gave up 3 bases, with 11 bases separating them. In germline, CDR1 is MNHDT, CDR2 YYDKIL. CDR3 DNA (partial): TGTGCTAGCAGTAGAGATCACAGGGTAGACACCGGG. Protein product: CASSRDHRVDTG. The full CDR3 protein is CASSRDHRVDTGQLYF.

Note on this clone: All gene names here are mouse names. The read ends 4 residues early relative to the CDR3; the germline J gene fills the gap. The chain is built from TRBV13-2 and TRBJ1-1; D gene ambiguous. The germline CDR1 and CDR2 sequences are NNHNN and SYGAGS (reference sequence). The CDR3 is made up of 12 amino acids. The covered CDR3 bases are TGTGCCAGCGGTGATAGCCGACAA. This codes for CASGDSRQ. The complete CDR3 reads CASGDSRQEVFF.